This TCR beta chain was sequenced in a study of ipilimumab plus nivolumab after autologous stem cell transplantation (dated by TCRdb to about 2021). At the level of the whole study: A median of roughly five ipilimumab doses and fewer than ten nivolumab doses was received by trial patients. High-risk transplant-naive patients and patients relapsing within 3 years of a first autologous transplant were included in the myeloma cohort. Patients with high-risk diffuse large B cell lymphoma, mature T cell lymphoma, or multiple myeloma undergoing autologous transplant were enrolled in the trial. The intent-to-treat population of the trial consisted of some 40 patients.

V is clipped by 6 bases and J by 5 bases, and the sequence between their germline boundaries is 10 bases long. In the germline V gene, CDR1 corresponds to MNHEY and CDR2 to SVGAGI. The CDR3 runs 12 amino acids, cysteine and phenylalanine included. The kept DNA is CDR3 alone, 36 bases in frame from the first base. Beyond this particular receptor, the publication reports: Per the authors, a biologic rationale for further study of the post-transplant checkpoint inhibition approach was offered by T cell receptor repertoire, regulatory T cell phenotype and gut microbiota profiles. The authors concluded that, as post-transplant consolidation, combined checkpoint inhibition appeared tolerable.

Starting 14 to 28 days after the autologous transplant, patients began checkpoint therapy, which included ipilimumab at 1 mg/kg intravenously on day 1 of selected weeks. Nivolumab was administered at 3 mg/kg intravenously on day 1 of weeks 1, 4, 7, 10, and every two weeks through week 26. This Phase Ib clinical trial tested ipilimumab plus nivolumab, a combined checkpoint inhibition, as consolidation after autologous stem cell transplantation. For this clone: It lacks a known antigen. No base qualities exist here, and no much larger clone lies one base off it.

Library prep was done by the immunoSEQ multiplex PCR assay. TCRdb took this table from immuneACCESS and kept in-frame rearrangements with V and J called. Such tables lack part of the clones; where checked against another copy, unresolved V genes explain under half of the gap, and the rest is unexplained. The sample profile shows 9,000 to 15,000 clones; 70% to 80% of them were found once. The top ten clones comprise roughly 9.6% of the sample. The V and J genes are TRBV6-5 and TRBJ1-1; the D gene cannot be named for sure. The receptor was derived from a male donor with multiple myeloma. Sequences were derived from PBMCs, sampled in a trial of ipilimumab plus nivolumab as post-transplant consolidation. The CDR3 reads CASSHPETEAFF. The nucleotide sequence reads TGTGCCAGCAGCCACCCGGAGACTGAAGCTTTCTTT.